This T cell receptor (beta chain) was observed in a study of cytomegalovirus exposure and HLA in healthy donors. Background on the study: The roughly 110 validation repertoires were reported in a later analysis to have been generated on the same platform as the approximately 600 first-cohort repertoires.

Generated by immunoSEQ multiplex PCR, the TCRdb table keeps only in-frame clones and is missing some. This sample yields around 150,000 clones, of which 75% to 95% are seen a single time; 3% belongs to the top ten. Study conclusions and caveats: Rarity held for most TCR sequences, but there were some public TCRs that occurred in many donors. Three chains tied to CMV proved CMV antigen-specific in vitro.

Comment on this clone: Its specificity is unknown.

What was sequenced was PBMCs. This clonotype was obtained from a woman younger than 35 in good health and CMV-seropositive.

The CDR3 DNA reads TGTGCCAGCAGCTTAACAGGGTATGAGCAGTTCTTC. This sequence encodes CASSLTGYEQFF. This chain links TRBV7-2 with TRBJ2-1; a weak D match, TRBD1 (6 bases). Germline CDR1 reads SGHTA; CDR2 reads FQGNSA. Trimming shortened V by 2 bases and J by 8 bases, and 7 bases separated the two germline ends. The length of the CDR3 is 12 residues.